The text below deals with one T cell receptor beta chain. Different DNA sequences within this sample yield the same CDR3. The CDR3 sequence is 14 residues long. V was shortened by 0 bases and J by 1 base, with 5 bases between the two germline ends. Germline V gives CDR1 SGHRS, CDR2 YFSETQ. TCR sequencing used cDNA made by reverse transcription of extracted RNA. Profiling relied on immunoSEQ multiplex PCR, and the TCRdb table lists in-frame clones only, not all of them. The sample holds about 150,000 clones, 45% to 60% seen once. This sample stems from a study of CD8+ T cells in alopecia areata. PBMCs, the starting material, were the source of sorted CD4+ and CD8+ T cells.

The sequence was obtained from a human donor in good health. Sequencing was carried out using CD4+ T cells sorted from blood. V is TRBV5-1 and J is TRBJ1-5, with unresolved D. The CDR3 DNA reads TGCGCCAGCAGCTTGGACGGGAGCAATCAGCCCCAGCATTTT. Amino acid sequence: CASSLDGSNQPQHF.